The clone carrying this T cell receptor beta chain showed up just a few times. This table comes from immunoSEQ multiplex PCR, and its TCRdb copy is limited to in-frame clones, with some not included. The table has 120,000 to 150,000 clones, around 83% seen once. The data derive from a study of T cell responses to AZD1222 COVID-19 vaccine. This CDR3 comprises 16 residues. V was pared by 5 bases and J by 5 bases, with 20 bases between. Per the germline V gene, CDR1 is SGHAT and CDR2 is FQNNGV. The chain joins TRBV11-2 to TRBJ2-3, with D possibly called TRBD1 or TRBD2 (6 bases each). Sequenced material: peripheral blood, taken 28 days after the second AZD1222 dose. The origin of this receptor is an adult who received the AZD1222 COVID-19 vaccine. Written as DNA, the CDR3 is TGTGCCAGCAGCCGCCAACTCTCGGGGGCCGTAGATACGCAGTATTTT. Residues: CASSRQLSGAVDTQYF.